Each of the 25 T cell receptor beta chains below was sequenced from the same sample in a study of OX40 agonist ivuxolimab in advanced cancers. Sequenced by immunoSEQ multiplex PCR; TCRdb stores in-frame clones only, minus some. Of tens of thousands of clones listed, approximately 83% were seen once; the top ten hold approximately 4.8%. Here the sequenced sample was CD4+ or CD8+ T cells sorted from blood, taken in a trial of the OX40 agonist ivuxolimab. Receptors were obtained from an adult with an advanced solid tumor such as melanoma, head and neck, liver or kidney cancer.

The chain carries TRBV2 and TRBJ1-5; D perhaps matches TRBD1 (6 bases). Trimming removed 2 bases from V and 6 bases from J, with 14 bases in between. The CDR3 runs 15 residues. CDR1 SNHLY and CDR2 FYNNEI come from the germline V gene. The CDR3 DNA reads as TGTGCCAGCAGTGAAACTAGGGGGGTAGGTCAGCCCCAGCATTTT. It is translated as CASSETRGVGQPQHF.

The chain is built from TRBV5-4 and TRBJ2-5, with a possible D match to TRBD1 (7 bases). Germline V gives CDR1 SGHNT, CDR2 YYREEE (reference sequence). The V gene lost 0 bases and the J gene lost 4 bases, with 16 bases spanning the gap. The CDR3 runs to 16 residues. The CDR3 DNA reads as TGTGCCAGCAGCTTGGCCCCAGGGGGAGGCGGAGAGACCCAGTACTTC. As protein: CASSLAPGGGGETQYF.

CDR3 nucleotides: TGTGCCAGTAAGGTTACAGGGGCTTACTCCTATAATTCACCCCTCCACTTT. This gives the protein CASKVTGAYSYNSPLHF. V is TRBV19 and J is TRBJ1-6; 7 positions match TRBD1. CDR1 is LNHDA and CDR2 is SQIVND in the germline V gene (reference sequence). The CDR3 runs 17 residues. The V segment lost 7 bases and the J segment 0 bases; nucleotides outside the gene matches: 9.

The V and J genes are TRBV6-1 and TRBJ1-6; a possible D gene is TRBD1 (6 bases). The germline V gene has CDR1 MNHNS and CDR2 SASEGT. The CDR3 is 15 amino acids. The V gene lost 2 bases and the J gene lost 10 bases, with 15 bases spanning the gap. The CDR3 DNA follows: TGTGCCAGCAGTGAAACCCGCGCCAGGGGATCACCCCTCCACTTT. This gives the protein CASSETRARGSPLHF.

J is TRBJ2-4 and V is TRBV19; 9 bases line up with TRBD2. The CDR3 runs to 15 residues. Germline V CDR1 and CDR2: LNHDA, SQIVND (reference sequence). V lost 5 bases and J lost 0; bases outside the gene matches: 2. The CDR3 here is CASSASGVAKNIQYF. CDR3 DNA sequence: TGTGCCAGTAGTGCTAGCGGGGTAGCCAAAAACATTCAGTACTTC.

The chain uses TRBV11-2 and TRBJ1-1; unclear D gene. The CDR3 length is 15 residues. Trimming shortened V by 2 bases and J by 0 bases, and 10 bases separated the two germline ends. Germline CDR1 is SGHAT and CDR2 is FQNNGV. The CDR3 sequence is CASSLIEVMNTEAFF. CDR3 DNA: TGTGCCAGCAGCTTAATAGAAGTGATGAACACTGAAGCTTTCTTT.

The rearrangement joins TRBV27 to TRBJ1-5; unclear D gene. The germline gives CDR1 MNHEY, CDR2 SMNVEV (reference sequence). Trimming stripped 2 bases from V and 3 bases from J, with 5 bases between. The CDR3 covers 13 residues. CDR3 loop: CASSLEHNQPQHF. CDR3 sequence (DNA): TGTGCCAGCAGTTTAGAGCACAATCAGCCCCAGCATTTT.

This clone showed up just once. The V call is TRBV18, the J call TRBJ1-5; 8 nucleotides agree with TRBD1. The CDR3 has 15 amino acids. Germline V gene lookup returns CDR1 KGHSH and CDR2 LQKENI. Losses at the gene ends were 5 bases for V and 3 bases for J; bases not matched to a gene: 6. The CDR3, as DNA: TGTGCCAGCTCATCACGGGACAGGTTCAATCAGCCCCAGCATTTT. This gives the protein CASSSRDRFNQPQHF.

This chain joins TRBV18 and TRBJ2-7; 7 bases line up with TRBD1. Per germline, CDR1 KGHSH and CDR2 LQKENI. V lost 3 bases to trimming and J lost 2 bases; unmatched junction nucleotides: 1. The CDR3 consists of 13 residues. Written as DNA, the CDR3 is TGTGCCAGCTCACCGGGACAGACCTACGAGCAGTACTTC. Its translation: CASSPGQTYEQYF.

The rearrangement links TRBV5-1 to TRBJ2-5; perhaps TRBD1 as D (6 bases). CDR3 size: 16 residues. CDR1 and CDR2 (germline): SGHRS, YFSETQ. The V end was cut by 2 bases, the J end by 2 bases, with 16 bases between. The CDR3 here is CASSFMGTTRQETQYF. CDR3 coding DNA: TGCGCCAGCAGCTTTATGGGGACAACTAGGCAAGAGACCCAGTACTTC.

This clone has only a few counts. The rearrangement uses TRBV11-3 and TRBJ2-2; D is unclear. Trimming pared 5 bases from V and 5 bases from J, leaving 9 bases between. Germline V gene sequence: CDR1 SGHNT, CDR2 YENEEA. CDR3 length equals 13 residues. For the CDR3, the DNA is TGTGCCAGCAGCCCGGGTCCTACCGGGGAGCTGTTTTTT. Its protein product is CASSPGPTGELFF.

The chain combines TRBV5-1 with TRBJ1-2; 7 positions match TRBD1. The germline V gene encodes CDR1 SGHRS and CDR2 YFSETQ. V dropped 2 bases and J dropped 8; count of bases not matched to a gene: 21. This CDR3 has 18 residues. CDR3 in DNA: TGCGCCAGCAGCTTTCATGCTGGATTAACAGGGGAAGGGCGCGGCTACACCTTC. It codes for CASSFHAGLTGEGRGYTF.

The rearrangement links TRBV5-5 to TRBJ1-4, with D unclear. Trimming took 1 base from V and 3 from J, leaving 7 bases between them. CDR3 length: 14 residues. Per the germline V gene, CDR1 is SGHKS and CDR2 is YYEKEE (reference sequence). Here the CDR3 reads CASSLRAANEKLFF. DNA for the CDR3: TGTGCCAGCAGCTTGAGGGCGGCTAATGAAAAACTGTTTTTT.

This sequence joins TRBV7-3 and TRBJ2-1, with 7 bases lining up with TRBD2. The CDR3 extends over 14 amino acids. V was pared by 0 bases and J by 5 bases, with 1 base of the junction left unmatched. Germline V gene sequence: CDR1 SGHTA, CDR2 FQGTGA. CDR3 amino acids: CASSLTGRDNEQFF. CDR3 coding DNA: TGTGCCAGCAGCTTAACGGGGAGGGACAATGAGCAGTTCTTC. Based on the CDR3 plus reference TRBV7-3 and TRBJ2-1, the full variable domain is GAGVSQTPSNKVTEKGKYVELRCDPISGHTALYWYRQSLGQGPEFLIYFQGTGAADDSGLPNDRFFAVRPEGSVSTLKIQRTERGDSAVYLCASSLTGRDNEQFFGPGTRLTVL.

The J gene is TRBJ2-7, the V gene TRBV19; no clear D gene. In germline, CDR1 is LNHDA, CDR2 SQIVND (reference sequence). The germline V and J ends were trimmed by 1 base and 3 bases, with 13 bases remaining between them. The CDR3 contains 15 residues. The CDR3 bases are TGTGCCAGTAGTATAGGGAAAGGGCTCCTCTACGAGCAGTACTTC. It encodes CASSIGKGLLYEQYF.

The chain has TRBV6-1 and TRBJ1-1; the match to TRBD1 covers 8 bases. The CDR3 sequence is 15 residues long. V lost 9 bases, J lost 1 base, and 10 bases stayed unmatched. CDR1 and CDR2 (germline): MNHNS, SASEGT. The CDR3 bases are TGTGCCAGTGATTCAGGGGGCTGGGGGAACACTGAAGCTTTCTTT. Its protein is CASDSGGWGNTEAFF.

The CDR3 is CASKLGTVVQNSPLHF. The CDR3 coding sequence is TGTGCCAGCAAATTAGGGACGGTTGTCCAAAATTCACCCCTCCACTTT. The chain uses TRBV28 and TRBJ1-6, with a weak D call TRBD1 (5 bases). V was trimmed by 7 bases and J by 7 bases, leaving 20 bases between them. The CDR3 sequence is 16 residues long. Germline CDR1 MDHEN, CDR2 SYDVKM.

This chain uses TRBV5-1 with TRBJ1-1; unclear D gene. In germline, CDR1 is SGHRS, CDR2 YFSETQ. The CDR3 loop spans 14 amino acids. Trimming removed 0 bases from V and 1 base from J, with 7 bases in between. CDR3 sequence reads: CASSLAAGNTEAFF. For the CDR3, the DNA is TGCGCCAGCAGCTTGGCCGCCGGGAACACTGAAGCTTTCTTT.

The CDR3 region is CASSLSGTNTGELFF. The DNA for the CDR3 is TGTGCCAGCAGTTTGAGCGGGACTAACACCGGGGAGCTGTTTTTT. This chain connects TRBV28 to TRBJ2-2; the match to TRBD2 covers 7 bases. Germline-derived CDR1 and CDR2 are MDHEN and SYDVKM. The CDR3 is 15 amino acids. Unmatched junction bases numbered 3, after V lost 3 bases and J lost 2 bases.

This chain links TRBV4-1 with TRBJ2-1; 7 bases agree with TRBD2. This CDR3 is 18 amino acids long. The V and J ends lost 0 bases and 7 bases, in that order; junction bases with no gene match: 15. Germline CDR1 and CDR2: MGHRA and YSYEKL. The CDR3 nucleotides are TGCGCCAGCAGCCAAGATCCCGGACTAGTGGGGCTCGGGAATGAGCAGTTCTTC. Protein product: CASSQDPGLVGLGNEQFF.

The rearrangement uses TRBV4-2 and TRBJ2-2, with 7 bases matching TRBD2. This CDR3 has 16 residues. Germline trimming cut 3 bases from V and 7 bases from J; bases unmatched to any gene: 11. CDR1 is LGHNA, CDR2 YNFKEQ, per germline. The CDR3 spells CASSQETTSFVGELFF. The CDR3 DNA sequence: TGTGCCAGCAGCCAGGAAACGACTAGCTTTGTCGGGGAGCTGTTTTTT.

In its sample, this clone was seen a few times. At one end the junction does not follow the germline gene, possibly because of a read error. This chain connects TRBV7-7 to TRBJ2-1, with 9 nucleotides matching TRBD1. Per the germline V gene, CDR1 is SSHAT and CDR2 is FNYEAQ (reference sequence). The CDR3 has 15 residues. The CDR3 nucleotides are TGTGCTAGCAGCTTAGGGGACAGGGATTACAATGAGCAGTTCTTC. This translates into CASSLGDRDYNEQFF.

The DNA for the CDR3 is TGTGCCAGTAGTACACCCCCGGGACTAGCAGGGTTAGGGCCAGATACGCAGTATTTT. It yields the protein CASSTPPGLAGLGPDTQYF. This chain uses TRBV19 with TRBJ2-3; 9 nucleotides match TRBD2. Germline CDR1 reads LNHDA; CDR2 reads SQIVND (reference sequence). The CDR3 runs 19 residues. V lost 4 bases, J lost 4 bases, and 18 bases stayed unmatched.

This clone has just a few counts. CDR3 nucleotide sequence: TGTGCCAGCAGCTTAGGGGACTATGGCTACACCTTC. Residues: CASSLGDYGYTF. This chain links TRBV7-9 with TRBJ1-2, with no clear D. This CDR3 is built from 12 residues. CDR1 SEHNR and CDR2 FQNEAQ come from the germline V gene (reference sequence). The V and J ends lost 1 base and 3 bases respectively, with 3 bases between them. Full variable domain (outside the CDR3, taken from reference TRBV7-9 and TRBJ1-2): DTGVSQNPRHKITKRGQNVTFRCDPISEHNRLYWYRQTLGQGPEFLTYFQNEAQLEKSRLLSDRFSAERPKGSFSTLEIQRTEQGDSAMYLCASSLGDYGYTFGSGTRLTVV.

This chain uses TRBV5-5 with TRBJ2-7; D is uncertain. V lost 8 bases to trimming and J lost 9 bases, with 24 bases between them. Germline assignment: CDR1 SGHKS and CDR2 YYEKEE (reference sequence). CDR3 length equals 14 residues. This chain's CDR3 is CASWVDLAPGRQYF. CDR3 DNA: TGTGCCAGTTGGGTCGATTTGGCCCCGGGTAGGCAGTACTTC.